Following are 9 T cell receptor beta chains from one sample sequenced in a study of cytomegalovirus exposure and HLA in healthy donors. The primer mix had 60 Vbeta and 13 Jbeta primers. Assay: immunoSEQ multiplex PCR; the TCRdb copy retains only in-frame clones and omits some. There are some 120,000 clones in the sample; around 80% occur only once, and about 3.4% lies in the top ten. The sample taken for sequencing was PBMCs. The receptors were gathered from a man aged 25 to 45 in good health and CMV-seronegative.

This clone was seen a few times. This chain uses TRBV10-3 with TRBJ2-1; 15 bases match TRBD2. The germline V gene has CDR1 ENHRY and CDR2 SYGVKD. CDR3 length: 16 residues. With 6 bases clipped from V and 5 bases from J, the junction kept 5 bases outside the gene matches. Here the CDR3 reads CAIRGTSGGYDNEQFF. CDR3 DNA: TGTGCCATCAGGGGGACTAGCGGGGGGTACGACAATGAGCAGTTCTTC.

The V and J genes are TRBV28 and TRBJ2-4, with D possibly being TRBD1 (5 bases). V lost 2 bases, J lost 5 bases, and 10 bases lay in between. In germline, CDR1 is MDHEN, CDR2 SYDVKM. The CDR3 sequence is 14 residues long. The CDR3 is CASSLPGYQNIQYF. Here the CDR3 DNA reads TGTGCCAGCAGTTTACCAGGGTACCAAAACATTCAGTACTTC.

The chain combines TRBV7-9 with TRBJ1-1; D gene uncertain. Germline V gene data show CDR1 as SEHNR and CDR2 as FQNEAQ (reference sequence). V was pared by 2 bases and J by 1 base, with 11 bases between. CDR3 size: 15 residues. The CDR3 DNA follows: TGTGCCAGCAGCTTATCGTTTGGCAGGAACACTGAAGCTTTCTTT. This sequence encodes CASSLSFGRNTEAFF.

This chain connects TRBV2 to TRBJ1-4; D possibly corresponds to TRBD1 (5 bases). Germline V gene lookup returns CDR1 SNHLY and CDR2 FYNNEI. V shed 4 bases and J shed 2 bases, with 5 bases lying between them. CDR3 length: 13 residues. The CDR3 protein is CASSGQTNEKLFF. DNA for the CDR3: TGTGCCAGCAGTGGACAGACTAATGAAAAACTGTTTTTT.

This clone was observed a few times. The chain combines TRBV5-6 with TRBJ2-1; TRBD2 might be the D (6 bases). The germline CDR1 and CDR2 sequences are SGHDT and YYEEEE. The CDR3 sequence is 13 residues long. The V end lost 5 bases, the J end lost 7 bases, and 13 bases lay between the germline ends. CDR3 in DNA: TGTGCCAGCAGTCGGGACTCTGCAAATGAGCAGTTCTTC. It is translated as CASSRDSANEQFF. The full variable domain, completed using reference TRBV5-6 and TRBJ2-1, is DAGVTQSPTHLIKTRGQQVTLRCSPKSGHDTVSWYQQALGQGPQFIFQYYEEEERQRGNFPDRFSGHQFPNYSSELNVNALLLGDSALYLCASSRDSANEQFFGPGTRLTVL.

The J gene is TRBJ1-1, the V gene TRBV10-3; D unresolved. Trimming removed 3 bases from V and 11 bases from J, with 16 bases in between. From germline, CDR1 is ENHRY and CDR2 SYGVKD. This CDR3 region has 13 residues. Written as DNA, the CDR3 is TGTGCCATCAGTGACCCAGGAGGTTTACGGGCTTTCTTT. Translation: CAISDPGGLRAFF.

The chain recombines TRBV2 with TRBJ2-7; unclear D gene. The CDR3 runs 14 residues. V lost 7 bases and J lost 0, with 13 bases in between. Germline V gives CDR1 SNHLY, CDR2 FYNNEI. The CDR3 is CASMATPSSYEQYF. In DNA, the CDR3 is TGTGCCAGCATGGCAACTCCTAGCTCCTACGAGCAGTACTTC. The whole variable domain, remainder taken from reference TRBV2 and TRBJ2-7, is EPEVTQTPSHQVTQMGQEVILRCVPISNHLYFYWYRQILGQKVEFLVSFYNNEISEKSEIFDDQFSVERPDGSNFTLKIRSTKLEDSAMYFCASMATPSSYEQYFGPGTRLTVT.

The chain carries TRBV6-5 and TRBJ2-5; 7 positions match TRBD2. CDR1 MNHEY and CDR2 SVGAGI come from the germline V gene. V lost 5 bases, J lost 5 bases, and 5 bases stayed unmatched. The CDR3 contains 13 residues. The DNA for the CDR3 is TGTGCCAGCAGTCAGCGGGAATTGGAGACCCAGTACTTC. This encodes CASSQRELETQYF.

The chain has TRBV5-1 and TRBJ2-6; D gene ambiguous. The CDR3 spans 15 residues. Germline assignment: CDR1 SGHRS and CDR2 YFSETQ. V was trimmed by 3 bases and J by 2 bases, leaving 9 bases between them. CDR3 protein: CASSYSNPGANVLTF. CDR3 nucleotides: TGCGCCAGCAGCTACTCGAATCCTGGGGCCAACGTCCTGACTTTC.